Shown below are 17 T cell receptor beta chains from a single sample sequenced in a study of blood T cell repertoires in COVID-19. Some clones are missing from TCRdb's copy, which holds only in-frame ones; the method was immunoSEQ multiplex PCR. The table lists roughly 13,000 clones, around 80% of them singletons. What was sequenced was peripheral blood. These TCRs come from a human donor in a cohort sampled during active COVID-19.

The chain couples TRBV28 to TRBJ2-5; a weak D match, TRBD1 (5 bases). Trimming shortened V by 3 bases and J by 5 bases, and 16 bases separated the two germline ends. The germline CDR1 and CDR2 sequences are MDHEN and SYDVKM. The CDR3 totals 15 residues. For the CDR3, the DNA is TGTGCCAGCAGTTTCCCCGGACATTTGGGGGAGACCCAGTACTTC. Amino acids: CASSFPGHLGETQYF.

This rearrangement joins TRBV30 to TRBJ2-3; the D gene is possibly TRBD2 (6 bases). Germline assignment: CDR1 GTSNPN and CDR2 SVGIG (reference sequence). This CDR3 region has 13 residues. Trimming took 2 bases from V and 4 from J, leaving 10 bases between them. DNA of the CDR3: TGTGCCTGGAGTTTGGGACTGTCAGATACGCAGTATTTT. Translating gives CAWSLGLSDTQYF. The complete variable domain, with remaining parts taken from reference TRBV30 and TRBJ2-3, reads SQTIHQWPATLVQPVGSPLSLECTVEGTSNPNLYWYRQAAGRGLQLLFYSVGIGQISSEVPQNLSASRPQDRQFILSSKKLLLSDSGFYLCAWSLGLSDTQYFGPGTRLTVL.

This rearrangement joins TRBV19 to TRBJ1-2; TRBD1 matches at 7 bases. The V gene's germline CDR1 is LNHDA and CDR2 SQIVND (reference sequence). The CDR3 loop spans 14 amino acids. The junction had 8 bases not matched to a gene; V was cut back by 4 bases and J by 6 bases. CDR3 protein: CASSRGQEENGYTF. Written as DNA, the CDR3 is TGTGCCAGTAGTAGAGGACAGGAGGAGAATGGCTACACCTTC.

CDR3 residues: CASSLVGDTEKLFF. The CDR3 region has the DNA TGTGCCAGCAGCTTGGTAGGGGACACTGAAAAACTGTTTTTT. The rearrangement joins TRBV5-5 to TRBJ1-4; the D gene is possibly TRBD1 (6 bases). The CDR3 sequence is 14 residues long. In germline, CDR1 is SGHKS, CDR2 YYEKEE (reference sequence). V lost 0 bases to trimming and J lost 7 bases, with 10 bases between them.

The chain is built from TRBV7-3 and TRBJ2-1; 10 bases map to TRBD2. Looked up from germline, CDR1 is SGHTA and CDR2 is FQGTGA. V trimming: 4 bases; J trimming: 4 bases; junction bases outside the gene matches: 4. This CDR3 contains 15 residues. CDR3 sequence: CASSSLLAGYNEQFF. The CDR3 nucleotides read TGTGCCAGCAGCTCCCTACTAGCGGGGTACAATGAGCAGTTCTTC.

The chain joins TRBV11-2 to TRBJ2-5, with D hard to call. CDR1 and CDR2 from the germline V gene are SGHAT and FQNNGV. This CDR3 contains 15 residues. V lost 1 base to trimming and J lost 7 bases, with 16 bases between them. CDR3 amino acids: CASSLVAQAFGTQYF. The CDR3 DNA sequence: TGTGCCAGCAGCTTAGTCGCGCAGGCGTTCGGGACCCAGTACTTC.

DNA for the CDR3: TGTGCCAGCAGTTTGGGACCTGGAGGGGGCATTCAGCCCCAGCATTTT. Residues: CASSLGPGGGIQPQHF. The V gene is TRBV28, the J gene TRBJ1-5; 7 nucleotides align to TRBD1. Trimming at V came to 3 bases and at J to 6 bases, leaving 11 bases not matched to a gene. CDR3 length: 16 residues. Germline CDR1 is MDHEN and CDR2 is SYDVKM.

This clone occurred once. The chain links TRBV11-2 to TRBJ2-5; tentatively, D is TRBD2 (5 bases). CDR1 is SGHAT, CDR2 FQNNGV, per germline. The length of the CDR3 is 14 residues. V shed 5 bases and J shed 2 bases, with 12 bases lying between them. The CDR3 DNA reads as TGTGCCAGCAGCGTGGAGGCAACTCAAGAGACCCAGTACTTC. It specifies CASSVEATQETQYF.

The rearrangement uses TRBV24-1 and TRBJ2-1; the D gene is possibly TRBD1 (5 bases). The CDR3 totals 15 residues. V shed 1 base and J shed 7 bases, with 13 bases lying between them. From germline, CDR1 is KGHDR and CDR2 SFDVKD. The CDR3 DNA reads as TGTGCCACCAGTGATTTAAGCAGGGTGTCGAATGAGCAGTTCTTC. This sequence encodes CATSDLSRVSNEQFF.

The CDR3 protein is CASSQGWTGLSGNTIYF. The DNA for the CDR3 is TGCGCCAGCAGCCAAGGCTGGACAGGTTTATCTGGAAACACCATATATTTT. This rearrangement joins TRBV4-1 to TRBJ1-3, with 7 nucleotides matching TRBD1. The length of the CDR3 is 17 residues. Germline-derived CDR1 and CDR2 are MGHRA and YSYEKL. V gave up 1 base and J gave up 1 base; unmatched junction bases: 7.

The chain carries TRBV28 and TRBJ2-5; tentative D call: TRBD1 (5 bases). Germline CDR1 is MDHEN and CDR2 is SYDVKM. Trimming cost V 5 bases and J 7 bases, with 11 bases left between them. The CDR3 consists of 12 residues. The CDR3 coding sequence is TGTGCCAGCAGTGGGGTGACAGTGACCCAGTACTTC. It specifies CASSGVTVTQYF. The entire variable domain, with the rest obtained from reference TRBV28 and TRBJ2-5, is as follows: DVKVTQSSRYLVKRTGEKVFLECVQDMDHENMFWYRQDPGLGLRLIYFSYDVKMKEKGDIPEGYSVSREKKERFSLILESASTNQTSMYLCASSGVTVTQYFGPGTRLLVL.

The CDR3: CASTRGGLGNNEQFF. The CDR3 bases are TGTGCCAGCACCCGAGGGGGACTAGGAAACAATGAGCAGTTCTTC. The rearrangement joins TRBV6-5 to TRBJ2-1; the match to TRBD2 covers 8 bases. This CDR3 is built from 15 residues. Trimming removed 7 bases from V and 5 bases from J; junction bases left unmatched: 10. Per germline, CDR1 MNHEY and CDR2 SVGAGI.

This clone was recorded a few times. The V and J genes are TRBV5-1 and TRBJ1-1; 11 nucleotides align to TRBD1. The junction had 13 bases not matched to a gene; V was cut back by 4 bases and J by 8 bases. The CDR3 contains 16 residues. The germline V gene has CDR1 SGHRS and CDR2 YFSETQ. CDR3 in amino acids: CASSLGQGARLLEAFF. The CDR3 DNA reads TGCGCCAGCAGCCTCGGACAGGGGGCGCGGCTGTTGGAAGCTTTCTTT.

This chain joins TRBV27 and TRBJ2-7, with 7 bases identical to TRBD1. V trimming: 5 bases; J trimming: 1 base; junction bases outside the gene matches: 5. Looked up from germline, CDR1 is MNHEY and CDR2 is SMNVEV (reference sequence). CDR3 length: 14 residues. This CDR3 is CASSPRQGSYEQYF. The CDR3 DNA is TGTGCCAGCAGTCCCCGACAGGGTTCCTACGAGCAGTACTTC.

J is TRBJ2-2 and V is TRBV2, with 7 bases identical to TRBD2. This CDR3 is 14 amino acids long. Germline V CDR1 and CDR2: SNHLY, FYNNEI. With V trimmed by 10 bases and J by 0 bases, 5 bases remained unmatched. The CDR3 loop is CATRAGTNTGELFF. For the CDR3, the DNA is TGTGCCACCAGAGCGGGGACGAACACCGGGGAGCTGTTTTTT.

This chain links TRBV7-3 with TRBJ1-2, with D perhaps matching TRBD1 (5 bases). Germline V gene lookup returns CDR1 SGHTA and CDR2 FQGTGA. V was clipped by 0 bases and J by 8 bases, with 16 bases between them. The CDR3 is 15 residues long. CDR3: CASSLTAGQGSGYTF. CDR3 nucleotide sequence: TGTGCCAGCAGCTTAACAGCCGGGCAGGGTAGCGGCTACACCTTC.

The chain joins TRBV30 to TRBJ1-5; D unclear. Per the germline V gene, CDR1 is GTSNPN and CDR2 is SVGIG (reference sequence). Deletions cut 0 bases from V and 7 bases from J, with 7 bases between. The CDR3 totals 12 residues. DNA of the CDR3: TGTGCCTGGAGTGTACCCCGGCAGCCCCAGCATTTT. Encoded protein: CAWSVPRQPQHF.